One and the same sample provided the 10 T cell receptor beta chains below, sequenced in a study of T cell responses to AZD1222 COVID-19 vaccine. Here immunoSEQ multiplex PCR was the method, and the copy in TCRdb shows in-frame clones only, minus some. The table lists 170,000 or so clones, 88% of them singletons, with roughly 12% in the top ten. The sample in question was peripheral blood, obtained 28 days after the second AZD1222 dose. The receptors were gathered from an adult who received the AZD1222 COVID-19 vaccine.

The V call is TRBV28, the J call TRBJ1-5; D is uncertain. The V end was cut by 3 bases, the J end by 0 bases, with 6 bases between. CDR3 length equals 14 residues. Germline V gene data show CDR1 as MDHEN and CDR2 as SYDVKM. The DNA of the CDR3 is TGTGCCAGCAGTTTTGGTCTTAGCAATCAGCCCCAGCATTTT. Amino acids: CASSFGLSNQPQHF.

The J gene is TRBJ2-7, the V gene TRBV10-2; no clear D. Germline CDR1 reads WSHSY; CDR2 reads SAAADI. The CDR3 consists of 12 residues. V gave up 1 base and J gave up 4 bases, with 5 bases separating them. CDR3 DNA sequence: TGCGCCAGCAGTGAGTTTAGGTACGAGCAGTACTTC. Its protein product is CASSEFRYEQYF.

The chain is built from TRBV6-5 and TRBJ2-2; 12 nucleotides line up with TRBD1. The V gene end was trimmed by 4 bases and the J gene end by 6 bases; junction bases not matched to a gene: 6. Germline-derived CDR1 and CDR2 are MNHEY and SVGAGI. This CDR3 comprises 16 residues. The CDR3: CASSSRDRGHPGELFF. CDR3 coding DNA: TGTGCCAGCAGTTCCCGGGACAGGGGGCATCCCGGGGAGCTGTTTTTT.

J is TRBJ2-7 and V is TRBV5-5; 7 bases fit TRBD1. With V trimmed by 0 bases and J by 7 bases, 10 bases remained unmatched. This CDR3 has 15 amino acids. Germline lookup yields CDR1 SGHKS and CDR2 YYEKEE (reference sequence). The CDR3 reads CASSLAVDRVGEQYF. Written as DNA, the CDR3 is TGTGCCAGCAGCTTGGCGGTCGACAGGGTGGGTGAGCAGTACTTC.

The rearrangement joins TRBV19 to TRBJ2-2, with D tentatively TRBD1 (7 bases). Germline lookup yields CDR1 LNHDA and CDR2 SQIVND (reference sequence). This CDR3 spans 15 amino acids. V lost 5 bases, J lost 4 bases, and 14 bases lay in between. The CDR3 sequence is CASSLSGGSTGELFF. CDR3 coding DNA: TGTGCCAGTAGTTTGTCAGGGGGGAGCACCGGGGAGCTGTTTTTT. The full variable domain, in which reference TRBV19 and TRBJ2-2 provide the parts outside the CDR3, is DGGITQSPKYLFRKEGQNVTLSCEQNLNHDAMYWYRQDPGQGLRLIYYSQIVNDFQKGDIAEGYSVSREKKESFPLTVTSAQKNPTAFYLCASSLSGGSTGELFFGEGSRLTVL.

V and J are TRBV24-1 and TRBJ2-2, with a weak D call TRBD1 (6 bases). The CDR3 has 14 amino acids. The germline V and J ends were trimmed by 4 bases and 6 bases, with 11 bases remaining between them. Germline assignment: CDR1 KGHDR and CDR2 SFDVKD. The CDR3 loop is CATSDPRGPGELFF. The DNA of the CDR3 is TGTGCCACCAGTGACCCCAGGGGCCCCGGGGAGCTGTTTTTT.

The rearrangement joins TRBV5-4 to TRBJ2-2; 8 bases are shared with TRBD1. V was clipped by 4 bases and J by 6 bases; unmatched bases: 8. CDR1 is SGHNT and CDR2 is YYREEE in the germline V gene (reference sequence). CDR3 length equals 15 residues. CDR3 in amino acids: CASSPGQVLAGELFF. In nucleotides, the CDR3 is TGTGCCAGCAGCCCGGGACAGGTATTAGCCGGGGAGCTGTTTTTT.

The chain uses TRBV9 and TRBJ2-7; the D gene is possibly TRBD1 (5 bases). The germline V gene encodes CDR1 SGDLS and CDR2 YYNGEE. This CDR3 contains 13 residues. V was pared by 3 bases and J by 6 bases, with 13 bases between. The CDR3 DNA follows: TGTGCCAGCAGCGAGGGCCAGGGTGGCGAGCAGTACTTC. Protein sequence: CASSEGQGGEQYF.

This rearrangement joins TRBV4-3 to TRBJ2-7; TRBD1 or TRBD2 may be the D gene (5 bases each). Germline CDR1 is LGHNA and CDR2 is YSLEER. The CDR3 has 13 amino acids. The germline V and J ends were trimmed by 3 bases and 6 bases, with 12 bases remaining between them. The CDR3 sequence: CASSHSGAGEQYF. The CDR3 region has the DNA TGCGCCAGCAGCCATTCCGGGGCCGGCGAGCAGTACTTC.

The rearrangement joins TRBV12-3 or TRBV12-4 to TRBJ2-7, with D unresolved. Deletions cut 7 bases from V and 2 bases from J, with 9 bases between. This CDR3 region has 12 residues. This chain's CDR3 is CASTTDPYEQYF. DNA of the CDR3: TGTGCCAGCACCACCGACCCCTACGAGCAGTACTTC.